The source of this T cell receptor (beta chain) is a study of human CD8 memory T cell subsets. Study conclusions and caveats: Diversity, measured as normalized Shannon-Wiener diversity, was similarly high in stem-like memory and precursor exhausted T cells. Effector memory cells did not share this. Estimation with Chao1 suggested higher diversity among stem-like memory T cells relative to precursor exhausted T cells.

Total CD8+ T cells underwent enrichment via negative magnetic separation. As regards this clonotype: The antigen remains unidentified.

It was UMI-labeled 5' RACE by which the TCR beta libraries were made. Per the authors' pipeline: The number of functional CDR3 beta clonotypes in each TCR beta library ranged from about 2,800 to 18,000. TCRdb re-called the 5' RACE reads, yielding one record per CDR3 amino acid sequence without DNA. The V and J calls and clone size come from TCRdb's table, not from the authors' own analysis. Here the sample table reports 5,000 or so distinct CDR3 sequences. The TCR was taken from a human donor in good health. The sample was CD8+ effector memory T cells (TEM) sorted from PBMCs. The subset here: effector memory CD8 T cells, CCR7- CD45RO+ CD95+.

This CDR3 reads CASSVGTGDVETQYF. The V and J genes are TRBV9 and TRBJ2-5; TCRdb reports TRBD1, a call that lacks DNA to check it against. This CDR3 has 15 amino acids. Germline V gene lookup returns CDR1 SGDLS and CDR2 YYNGEE.